This is a list of T cell receptor beta chains from one sample in a study. MiXCR, run by TCRdb on the 5' RACE reads, gives a single entry per CDR3 protein. The sample gives some 6,300 distinct CDR3 sequences, 45% to 65% of which show up once; over 2.5% is in the top ten. Sequencing was carried out using naive CD4+ T cells sorted from a lymph node. The receptors here all came from a female donor with breast cancer. The CDR3 runs from the conserved cysteine through the conserved F or W. The D gene is left open where the match is weak. Not all rows give a size; the values are once, few, many and, for expanded clones, a class.

v_gene: TRBV6-1; j_gene: TRBJ1-6; abundance: few; d_gene: .; CDR3nt: TGTGCCAGCAGTGGAGGGAAACAGACTCGTCTCCACTTT; CDR3aa: CASSGGKQTRLHF
v_gene: TRBV29-1; j_gene: TRBJ1-1; abundance: few; d_gene: TRBD1; CDR3nt: TGCAGCGGGCGACAGGGTTGGGGCATGAACACTGAAGCTTTCTTT; CDR3aa: CSGRQGWGMNTEAFF
v_gene: TRBV12-3/TRBV12-4; j_gene: TRBJ2-1; abundance: few; d_gene: TRBD2; CDR3nt: TGTGCCAGCAGTTTAGCTAGCGGGGGGAACCGGTGGAATGAGCAGTTCTTC; CDR3aa: CASSLASGGNRWNEQFF
v_gene: TRBV12-3/TRBV12-4; j_gene: TRBJ1-2; abundance: .; d_gene: TRBD1; CDR3nt: TGTGCCAGCAGTTGGACAGGGAACGGCTACACCTTC; CDR3aa: CASSWTGNGYTF
v_gene: TRBV12-3/TRBV12-4; j_gene: TRBJ2-2; abundance: .; d_gene: .; CDR3nt: TGTGCCAGCACTCCGCAGGGAATGAGCGGGGAGCTGTTTTTT; CDR3aa: CASTPQGMSGELFF
v_gene: TRBV12-3/TRBV12-4; j_gene: TRBJ2-3; abundance: .; d_gene: .; CDR3nt: TGTGCCAGCAGTTTCCGACTAGACGTGGGGACAGATACGCAGTATTTT; CDR3aa: CASSFRLDVGTDTQYF
v_gene: TRBV5-5; j_gene: TRBJ1-4; abundance: few; d_gene: TRBD1; CDR3nt: TGTGCCAGCAGCCGACAGGGTAGTAATGAAAAACTGTTTTTT; CDR3aa: CASSRQGSNEKLFF
v_gene: TRBV5-1; j_gene: TRBJ2-1; abundance: few; d_gene: TRBD1; CDR3nt: TGCGCCAGCAGCGTGGACAGGCCCCAGCATAATGAGCAGTTCTTC; CDR3aa: CASSVDRPQHNEQFF
v_gene: TRBV5-1; j_gene: TRBJ1-1; abundance: .; d_gene: .; CDR3nt: TGCGCCAGCAGCTTGTCTGTGAACACTGAAGCTCTCTTT; CDR3aa: CASSLSVNTEALF
v_gene: TRBV20-1; j_gene: TRBJ2-3; abundance: .; d_gene: .; CDR3nt: TGCAGTGCTCCCAGGCCCGACGGAGGCTCATGGGAGCAGTATTTT; CDR3aa: CSAPRPDGGSWEQYF
v_gene: TRBV27; j_gene: TRBJ1-1; abundance: .; d_gene: .; CDR3nt: TGTGCCAGCAGTTTACGAATGAACACTGAAGCTTTCTTT; CDR3aa: CASSLRMNTEAFF
v_gene: TRBV7-6; j_gene: TRBJ2-5; abundance: .; d_gene: .; CDR3nt: TGTGCCAGCAGCTTACCGGGACGGGGTCAAGAGACCCAGTACTTC; CDR3aa: CASSLPGRGQETQYF
v_gene: TRBV7-3; j_gene: TRBJ1-2; abundance: .; d_gene: .; CDR3nt: TGTGCCAGGCAAAGTGCATATGGCTACACCTTC; CDR3aa: CARQSAYGYTF
v_gene: TRBV12-3/TRBV12-4; j_gene: TRBJ2-3; abundance: .; d_gene: .; CDR3nt: TGTGCCAGCAGTCCCATCCGAGGAGGGGTGATCACAGATACGCAGTATTTT; CDR3aa: CASSPIRGGVITDTQYF
v_gene: TRBV25-1; j_gene: TRBJ2-5; abundance: .; d_gene: .; CDR3nt: TGTGCCAGCCAACCTTATGACGGCCAAGAGACCCAGTACTTC; CDR3aa: CASQPYDGQETQYF
v_gene: TRBV7-9; j_gene: TRBJ1-2; abundance: few; d_gene: .; CDR3nt: TGTGCCAGCAGCCCGGGGAACTATGGCTACACCTTC; CDR3aa: CASSPGNYGYTF
v_gene: TRBV11-1; j_gene: TRBJ1-2; abundance: few; d_gene: .; CDR3nt: TGTGCCAGCAGCTTACAGGGGTACTATGGCTACACCTTC; CDR3aa: CASSLQGYYGYTF
v_gene: TRBV7-6; j_gene: TRBJ2-3; abundance: few; d_gene: .; CDR3nt: TGTGCCAGCAGCTTAGGGCGGGATACGCAGTATTTT; CDR3aa: CASSLGRDTQYF
v_gene: TRBV5-1; j_gene: TRBJ2-1; abundance: once; d_gene: .; CDR3nt: TGCGCCAGCAGTCTAAACAATGAGCAGTTCTTC; CDR3aa: CASSLNNEQFF
v_gene: TRBV7-9; j_gene: TRBJ1-1; abundance: once; d_gene: .; CDR3nt: TGTGCCAGCAGCGAGATGGGCGGGAACGCTGAAGCTTTCTTT; CDR3aa: CASSEMGGNAEAFF
v_gene: TRBV24-1; j_gene: TRBJ2-1; abundance: .; d_gene: .; CDR3nt: TGTGCCACCAGTGACGCTACAGGAGATCTAGACAATGAGCAGTTCTTC; CDR3aa: CATSDATGDLDNEQFF
v_gene: TRBV20-1; j_gene: TRBJ2-7; abundance: few; d_gene: TRBD2; CDR3nt: TGCAGTGCTAGCAGCGGGAGAATGCCGTACGAGCAGTACTTC; CDR3aa: CSASSGRMPYEQYF
v_gene: TRBV10-3; j_gene: TRBJ1-2; abundance: .; d_gene: .; CDR3nt: TGTGTCTTTTCCTCCCGGGGCAGCAATGGCTACACCTTC; CDR3aa: CVFSSRGSNGYTF
v_gene: TRBV7-7; j_gene: TRBJ2-1; abundance: once; d_gene: TRBD2; CDR3nt: TGTGCTAGCAGCCCGAGCGGGAGACGTTACAATGAGCAGTTCTTC; CDR3aa: CASSPSGRRYNEQFF
v_gene: TRBV27; j_gene: TRBJ2-1; abundance: .; d_gene: TRBD1; CDR3nt: TGTGCCAGCAGGTCGGGACAGGGCAATGAGCGGTTCTTC; CDR3aa: CASRSGQGNERFF
v_gene: TRBV20-1; j_gene: TRBJ2-5; abundance: few; d_gene: .; CDR3nt: TGCAGTGCTAGAGAGGAACTAGTGGAGACCCAGTACTTC; CDR3aa: CSAREELVETQYF
v_gene: TRBV7-9; j_gene: TRBJ1-4; abundance: .; d_gene: .; CDR3nt: TGTGCCAGCAGCCCGTGGGCCGTTAATGAAAAACTGTTTTTT; CDR3aa: CASSPWAVNEKLFF
v_gene: TRBV20-1; j_gene: TRBJ1-1; abundance: .; d_gene: .; CDR3nt: TGCAGTGCTCTCGTCCCCCTGGGGAACACTGAAGCTTTCTTT; CDR3aa: CSALVPLGNTEAFF
v_gene: TRBV20-1; j_gene: TRBJ2-5; abundance: once; d_gene: .; CDR3nt: TGCAGTGCTAGAGTGCTTGGGCGAGAGACCCGGTACTTC; CDR3aa: CSARVLGRETRYF
v_gene: TRBV20-1; j_gene: TRBJ2-5; abundance: .; d_gene: TRBD2; CDR3nt: TGCAGTGCTAGAATAAGCGGGAGGGCCCAAGAGACCCAGTACTTC; CDR3aa: CSARISGRAQETQYF
v_gene: TRBV12-3/TRBV12-4; j_gene: TRBJ2-3; abundance: .; d_gene: .; CDR3nt: TGCGCCAGCAGTTTATGGTCAGACATAGATACGCAGTATTTT; CDR3aa: CASSLWSDIDTQYF